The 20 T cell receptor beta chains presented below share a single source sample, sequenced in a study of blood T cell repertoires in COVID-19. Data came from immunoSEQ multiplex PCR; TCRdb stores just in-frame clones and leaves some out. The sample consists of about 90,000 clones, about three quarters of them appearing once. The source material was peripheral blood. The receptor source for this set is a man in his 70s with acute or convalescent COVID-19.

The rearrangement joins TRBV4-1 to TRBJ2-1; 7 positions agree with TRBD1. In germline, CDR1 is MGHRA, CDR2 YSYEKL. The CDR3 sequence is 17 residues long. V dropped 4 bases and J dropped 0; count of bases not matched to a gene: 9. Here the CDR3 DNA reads TGCGCCAGCAGCCGGAAGACCGGGACAGACTCCTACAATGAGCAGTTCTTC. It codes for CASSRKTGTDSYNEQFF.

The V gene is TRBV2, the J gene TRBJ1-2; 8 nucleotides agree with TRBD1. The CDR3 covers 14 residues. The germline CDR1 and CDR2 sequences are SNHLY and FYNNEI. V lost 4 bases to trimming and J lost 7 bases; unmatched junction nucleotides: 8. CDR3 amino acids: CASSGGQGMGGYTF. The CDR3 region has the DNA TGTGCCAGCAGTGGAGGACAGGGAATGGGTGGCTACACCTTC.

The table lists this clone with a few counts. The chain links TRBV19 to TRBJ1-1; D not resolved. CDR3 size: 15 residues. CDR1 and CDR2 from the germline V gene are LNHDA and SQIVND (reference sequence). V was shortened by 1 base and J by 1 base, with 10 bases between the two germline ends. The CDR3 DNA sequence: TGTGCCAGTAGTATAGGTACAGTGAGGAACACTGAAGCTTTCTTT. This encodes CASSIGTVRNTEAFF.

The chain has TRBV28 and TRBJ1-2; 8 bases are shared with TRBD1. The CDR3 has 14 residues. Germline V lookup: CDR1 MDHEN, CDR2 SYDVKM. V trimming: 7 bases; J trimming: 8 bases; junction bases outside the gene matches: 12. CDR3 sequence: CASTLTGATFGYTF. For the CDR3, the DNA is TGTGCCAGCACCTTGACAGGGGCAACTTTCGGCTACACCTTC.

This CDR3 is CASSENRGGSYGYTF. The CDR3 bases are TGTGCCAGCAGTGAAAATAGGGGGGGCTCCTATGGCTACACCTTC. The genes are TRBV6-1 and TRBJ1-2, with D tentatively TRBD1 (6 bases). The CDR3 consists of 15 residues. CDR1 and CDR2 from the germline V gene are MNHNS and SASEGT. Trimming pared 2 bases from V and 4 bases from J, leaving 14 bases between.

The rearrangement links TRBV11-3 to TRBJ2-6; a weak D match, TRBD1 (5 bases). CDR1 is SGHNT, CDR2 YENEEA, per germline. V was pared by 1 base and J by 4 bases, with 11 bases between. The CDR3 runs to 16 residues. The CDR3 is CASSLGQGIGANVLTF. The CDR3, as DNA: TGTGCCAGCAGCTTAGGGCAGGGAATAGGGGCCAACGTCCTGACTTTC.

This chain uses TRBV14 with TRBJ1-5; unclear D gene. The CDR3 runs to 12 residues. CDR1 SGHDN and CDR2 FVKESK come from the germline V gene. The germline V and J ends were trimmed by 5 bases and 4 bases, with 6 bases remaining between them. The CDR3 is CASSAGNQPQHF. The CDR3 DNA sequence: TGTGCCAGCAGCGCGGGAAATCAGCCCCAGCATTTT. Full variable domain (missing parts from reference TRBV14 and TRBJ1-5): EAGVTQFPSHSVIEKGQTVTLRCDPISGHDNLYWYRRVMGKEIKFLLHFVKESKQDESGMPNNRFLAERTGGTYSTLKVQPAELEDSGVYFCASSAGNQPQHFGDGTRLSIL.

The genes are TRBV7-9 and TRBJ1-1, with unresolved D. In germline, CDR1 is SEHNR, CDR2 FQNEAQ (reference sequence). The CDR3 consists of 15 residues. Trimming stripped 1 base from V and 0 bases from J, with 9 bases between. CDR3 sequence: CASSLDSGMNTEAFF. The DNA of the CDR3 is TGTGCCAGCAGCTTAGATTCCGGGATGAACACTGAAGCTTTCTTT.

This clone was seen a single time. The CDR3, as DNA: TGTGCCAGCAGGGGCGGGCTGCAGATCAACACCGGGGAGCTGTTTTTT. Its protein is CASRGGLQINTGELFF. The J gene is TRBJ2-2, the V gene TRBV5-6; possible D gene TRBD2, 5 bases. The germline CDR1 and CDR2 sequences are SGHDT and YYEEEE. The germline V and J ends were trimmed by 5 bases and 2 bases, with 16 bases remaining between them. The CDR3 consists of 16 residues.

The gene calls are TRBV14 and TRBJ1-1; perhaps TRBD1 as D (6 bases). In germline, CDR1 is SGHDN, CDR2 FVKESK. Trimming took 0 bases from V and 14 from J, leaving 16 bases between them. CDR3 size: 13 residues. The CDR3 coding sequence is TGTGCCAGCAGCCAAGAACTCCAGGGGTTAGTATTCTTT. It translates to CASSQELQGLVFF.

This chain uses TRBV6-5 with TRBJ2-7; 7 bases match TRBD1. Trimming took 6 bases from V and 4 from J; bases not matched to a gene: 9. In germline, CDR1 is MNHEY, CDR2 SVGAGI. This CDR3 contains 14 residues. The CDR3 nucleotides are TGTGCCAGCAGCCAACCGGGGACAGTATACGAGCAGTACGTC. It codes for CASSQPGTVYEQYV.

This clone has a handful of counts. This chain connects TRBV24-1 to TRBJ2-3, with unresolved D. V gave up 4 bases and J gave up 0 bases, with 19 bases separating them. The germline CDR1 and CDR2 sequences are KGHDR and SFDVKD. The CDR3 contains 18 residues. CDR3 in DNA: TGTGCCACCAGTGACGTCCCCTGGTCGCGGCTTAGCACAGATACGCAGTATTTT. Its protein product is CATSDVPWSRLSTDTQYF.

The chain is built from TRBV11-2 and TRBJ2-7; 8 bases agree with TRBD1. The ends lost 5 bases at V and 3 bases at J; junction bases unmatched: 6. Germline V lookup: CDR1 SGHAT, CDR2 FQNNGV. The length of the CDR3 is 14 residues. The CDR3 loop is CASSHGQGGYEQYF. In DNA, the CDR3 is TGTGCCAGCAGCCATGGACAGGGAGGCTACGAGCAGTACTTC. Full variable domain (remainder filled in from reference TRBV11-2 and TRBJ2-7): EAGVAQSPRYKIIEKRQSVAFWCNPISGHATLYWYQQILGQGPKLLIQFQNNGVVDDSQLPKDRFSAERLKGVDSTLKIQPAKLEDSAVYLCASSHGQGGYEQYFGPGTRLTVT.

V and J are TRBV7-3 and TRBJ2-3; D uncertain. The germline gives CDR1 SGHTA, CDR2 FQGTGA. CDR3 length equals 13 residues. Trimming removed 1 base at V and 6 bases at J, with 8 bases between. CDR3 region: CASSLMVQDTQYF. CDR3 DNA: TGTGCCAGCAGCTTAATGGTGCAGGATACGCAGTATTTT.

The CDR3 loop is CASSGQGSTDTQYF. CDR3 bases: TGTGCCAGCTCCGGACAGGGGAGCACAGATACGCAGTATTTT. The rearrangement links TRBV18 to TRBJ2-3; 9 bases match TRBD1. The germline CDR1 and CDR2 sequences are KGHSH and LQKENI. Trimming cost V 6 bases and J 0 bases; bases outside gene matches: 1. The CDR3 has 14 residues. The full variable domain, rest sourced from reference TRBV18 and TRBJ2-3, is NAGVMQNPRHLVRRRGQEARLRCSPMKGHSHVYWYRQLPEEGLKFMVYLQKENIIDESGMPKERFSAEFPKEGPSILRIQQVVRGDSAAYFCASSGQGSTDTQYFGPGTRLTVL.

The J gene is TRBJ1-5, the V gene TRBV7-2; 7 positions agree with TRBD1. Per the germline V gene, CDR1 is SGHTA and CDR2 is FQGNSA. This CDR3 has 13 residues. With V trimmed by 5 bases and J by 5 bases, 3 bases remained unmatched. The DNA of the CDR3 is TGTGCCAGCAGCCTTGGACAGGATCAGCCCCAGCATTTT. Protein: CASSLGQDQPQHF.

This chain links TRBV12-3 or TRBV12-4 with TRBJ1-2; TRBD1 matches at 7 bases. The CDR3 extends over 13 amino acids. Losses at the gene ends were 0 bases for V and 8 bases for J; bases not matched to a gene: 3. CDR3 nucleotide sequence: TGTGCCAGCAGTTTAGCACAGGGGACGGGCTACACCTTC. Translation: CASSLAQGTGYTF.

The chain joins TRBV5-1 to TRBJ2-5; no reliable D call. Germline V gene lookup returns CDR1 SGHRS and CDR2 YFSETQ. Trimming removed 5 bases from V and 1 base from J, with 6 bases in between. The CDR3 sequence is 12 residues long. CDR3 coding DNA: TGCGCCAGCAGACTCTCCCAAGAGACCCAGTACTTC. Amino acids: CASRLSQETQYF.

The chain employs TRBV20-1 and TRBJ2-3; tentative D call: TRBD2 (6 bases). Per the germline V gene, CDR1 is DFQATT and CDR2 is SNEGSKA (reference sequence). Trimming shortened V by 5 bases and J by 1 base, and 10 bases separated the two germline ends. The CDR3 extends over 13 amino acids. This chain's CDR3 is CSAGGGGTDTQYF. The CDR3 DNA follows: TGCAGTGCTGGTGGCGGGGGCACAGATACGCAGTATTTT.

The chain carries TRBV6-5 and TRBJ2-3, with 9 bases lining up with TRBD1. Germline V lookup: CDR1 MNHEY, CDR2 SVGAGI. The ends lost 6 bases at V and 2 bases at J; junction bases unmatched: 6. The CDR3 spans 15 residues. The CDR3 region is CASSAGTGFTDTQYF. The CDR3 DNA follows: TGTGCCAGCAGCGCCGGGACAGGGTTCACAGATACGCAGTATTTT.